A selection of T cell receptor beta chains follows, all from one sample in a study of blood T cell repertoires in COVID-19. Clones were read by immunoSEQ multiplex PCR, and TCRdb kept only the in-frame ones, dropping some. This sample has 60,000 to 70,000 clones, with roughly 85% found just once. Sequenced sample: peripheral blood. These receptors were collected from a man over 45 with acute or convalescent COVID-19. Each CDR3 is given with its conserved first and last residue. Fields, in order: V gene, CDR3 length, CDR3 protein.

V gene: TRBV6-5; CDR3 length: 13; CDR3 protein: CATQTGPNTEAFF
V gene: TRBV5-1; CDR3 length: 14; CDR3 protein: CASCYGQGGMAQYF
V gene: TRBV5-3; CDR3 length: 14; CDR3 protein: CASYPGLCNTEAFF
V gene: TRBV7-3; CDR3 length: 15; CDR3 protein: CASSPGGDAYNEQFF
V gene: TRBV15; CDR3 length: 14; CDR3 protein: CATSGLQGADEQFF
V gene: TRBV19; CDR3 length: 13; CDR3 protein: CASRRQDQETQYF
V gene: TRBV29-1; CDR3 length: 16; CDR3 protein: CSVWASGGLAKNIQYF
V gene: TRBV5-1; CDR3 length: 13; CDR3 protein: CASSVGQSDTIYF
V gene: TRBV15; CDR3 length: 13; CDR3 protein: CATSMLQGEPAFF
V gene: TRBV5-1; CDR3 length: 17; CDR3 protein: CASSLFGSMVATVEAFF
V gene: TRBV30; CDR3 length: 13; CDR3 protein: CAWSREENTEAFF
V gene: TRBV30; CDR3 length: 15; CDR3 protein: CAWSSWDRGGTEAFF
V gene: TRBV6-5; CDR3 length: 13; CDR3 protein: CASTLRQGETQYF
V gene: TRBV3-1/TRBV3-2; CDR3 length: 14; CDR3 protein: CASSPTRRDTEAFF
V gene: TRBV5-1; CDR3 length: 15; CDR3 protein: CASSPGTGLDGELFF
V gene: TRBV9; CDR3 length: 14; CDR3 protein: CASSVGGGLQTQYF
V gene: TRBV7-8; CDR3 length: 15; CDR3 protein: CASSLRLAGAGTQYF
V gene: TRBV27; CDR3 length: 13; CDR3 protein: CASSSQGSYGYTF
V gene: TRBV5-1; CDR3 length: 17; CDR3 protein: CASSPRGTQGGESPLHF
V gene: TRBV11-2; CDR3 length: 14; CDR3 protein: CASSPNFEYNEQFF
V gene: TRBV7-6; CDR3 length: 15; CDR3 protein: CASSRLDRGITEAFF
V gene: TRBV7-3; CDR3 length: 13; CDR3 protein: CASSFQGSDTQYF
V gene: TRBV12-5; CDR3 length: 15; CDR3 protein: CASGFERGGRDTQYF
V gene: TRBV4-2; CDR3 length: 16; CDR3 protein: CASSRGDRATYNEQFF
V gene: TRBV9; CDR3 length: 15; CDR3 protein: CASSIGTGQNSPLHF